A selection of T cell receptor beta chains follows, all from one sample in a study of shared clonotypes between healthy human individuals. The repertoire was sequenced with immunoSEQ multiplex PCR; TCRdb's copy has only in-frame clones and lacks some. The sample carries 600,000 to 700,000 clones, less than 80% recorded once. Source material: memory CD4+ T cells sorted from blood. Receptors originate from a woman in her thirties in good health. The conserved cysteine and the conserved F or W are not part of the CDR3 here.

TRBV5-1	TRBJ2-3	ASSLEWEGRDTQY
TRBV19	TRBJ2-5	ASSISVGTSTRGTETQY
TRBV25-1	TRBJ2-1	ASSGVSYEQF
TRBV6-5	TRBJ1-2	ASRPRRSGYT
TRBV7-3	TRBJ2-5	ASSISGSGSETQY
TRBV7-9	TRBJ1-2	ASNLLTDYGYT
TRBV7-7	TRBJ2-1	ASSERGGDSGEQF
TRBV19	TRBJ1-5	ASSSGLRSDSNQPQH
TRBV27	TRBJ1-2	ASSRYGYT
TRBV5-1	TRBJ1-1	ASSMLGGRGTEAF
TRBV27	TRBJ2-1	ASSSSWQGAAYNEQF
TRBV5-1	TRBJ2-5	ASSPRTGLVEGQY
TRBV14	TRBJ2-3	ASSQFPLRGASTDTQY
TRBV30	TRBJ2-3	ARRLLAGVDDTQY
TRBV28	TRBJ1-1	ASIVGGKVNTEAF
TRBV27	TRBJ2-1	ASSSLAGAGEQF
TRBV19	TRBJ1-2	ASNPGQDYGYT
TRBV2	TRBJ2-7	ASNRLAGTYEQY
TRBV6-1	TRBJ1-5	ASSLTGADDQPQH
TRBV28	TRBJ1-4	ASSRAGQNNEKLF
TRBV27	TRBJ1-2	ASSSYRDPNYGYT
TRBV19	TRBJ1-1	ASTPWGNTEAF
TRBV28	TRBJ2-3	ASSFDSLTDTQY
TRBV5-1	TRBJ2-1	ASSGVLDRGHNEQF
TRBV11-2	TRBJ1-2	ASSLDRSNYGYT
TRBV11-1	TRBJ2-7	ASSLGGRVEQY
TRBV5-1	TRBJ1-1	ASTPTAGGTEAF
TRBV28	TRBJ1-1	ASSTGLLGDTEAF
TRBV18	TRBJ2-5	ASSPGGRAQETQY
TRBV4-2	TRBJ1-4	ASSQAEPTNEKLF
TRBV19	TRBJ1-1	ASSFVTNTEAF
TRBV11-2	TRBJ1-3	ASSLRSTERNTIY
TRBV11-2	TRBJ2-7	ASSLSQSSYEQY
TRBV7-9	TRBJ2-5	ASSLRFGQETQY
TRBV7-9	TRBJ1-2	ASSFSDRNYGYT
TRBV29-1	TRBJ2-2	SVTGQGALGTGELF
TRBV28	TRBJ1-2	ASSPPGAINYGYT
TRBV6-1	TRBJ1-2	ASRGRFGYT
TRBV29-1	TRBJ1-2	SVGAGANYGYT
TRBV10-3	TRBJ2-7	AINEGFGLAGGPDEQY